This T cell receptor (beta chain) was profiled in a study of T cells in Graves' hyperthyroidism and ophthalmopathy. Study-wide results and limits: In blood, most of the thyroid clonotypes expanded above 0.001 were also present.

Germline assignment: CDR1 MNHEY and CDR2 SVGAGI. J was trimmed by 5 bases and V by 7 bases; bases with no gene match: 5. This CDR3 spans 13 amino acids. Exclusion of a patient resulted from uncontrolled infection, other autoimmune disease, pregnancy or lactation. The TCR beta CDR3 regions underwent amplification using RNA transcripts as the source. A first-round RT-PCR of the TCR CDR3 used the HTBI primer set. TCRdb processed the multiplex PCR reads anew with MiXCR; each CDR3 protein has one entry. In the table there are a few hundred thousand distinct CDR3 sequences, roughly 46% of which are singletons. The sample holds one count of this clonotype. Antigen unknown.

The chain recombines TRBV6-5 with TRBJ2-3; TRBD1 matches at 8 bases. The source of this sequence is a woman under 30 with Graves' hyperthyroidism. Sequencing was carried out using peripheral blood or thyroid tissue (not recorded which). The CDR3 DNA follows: TGTGCCAGCATGGACAGGGTTGAAGATACGCAGTATTTT. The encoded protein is CASMDRVEDTQYF.